In its sample, the clone carrying this T cell receptor beta chain was seen many times. The antigen remains unidentified. The sample originates from a study of T cells in Graves' hyperthyroidism and ophthalmopathy. Regarding the study as a whole: Most thyroid clonotypes that were expanded above 0.001 also turned up in blood.

Trimming removed 6 bases from V and 1 base from J; junction bases left unmatched: 11. CDR1 is SGHTA and CDR2 is FQGNSA in the germline V gene. CDR3 length equals 17 residues. RNA transcripts served as the template for amplifying TCR beta CDR3 regions. RT-PCR in the first round (using the HTBI primer set) targeted the TCR CDR3. TCRdb processed the multiplex PCR reads anew with MiXCR; each CDR3 protein has one entry. This sample yields 300,000 to 450,000 distinct CDR3 sequences, of which about a sixth are seen a single time; around a quarter belongs to the top ten. This blood was taken when hyperthyroidism was first diagnosed, before any ophthalmopathy symptoms existed.

This clonotype was obtained from a woman younger than 30 with Graves' hyperthyroidism that later progressed to Graves' ophthalmopathy. The sample was blood. The chain couples TRBV7-2 to TRBJ2-2; TRBD2 matches 7 bases. This CDR3 is CASRNLWREKNTGELFF. The CDR3 coding sequence is TGTGCCAGCAGGAACCTCTGGCGGGAGAAGAACACCGGGGAGCTGTTTTTT. The full variable domain, rest sourced from reference TRBV7-2 and TRBJ2-2, is GAGVSQSPSNKVTEKGKDVELRCDPISGHTALYWYRQSLGQGLEFLIYFQGNSAPDKSGLPSDRFSAERTGGSVSTLTIQRTQQEDSAVYLCASRNLWREKNTGELFFGEGSRLTVL.